Below, 14 T cell receptor beta chains from the same sample are listed, as sequenced in a study of cytomegalovirus exposure and HLA in healthy donors. Repertoires were generated with immunoSEQ multiplex PCR, while TCRdb's copy carries only in-frame clones and drops some. The repertoire consists of about 330,000 clones, with about nine tenths occurring once and the leading ten covering roughly 0.8%. Sequencing used PBMCs. Receptors originate from a woman under 30 in good health and CMV-seronegative.

V and J are TRBV28 and TRBJ2-4, with 8 bases aligning to TRBD2. The trim removed 1 base at V and 6 bases at J, leaving 5 bases unmatched. CDR3 length: 15 residues. CDR1 and CDR2 from the germline V gene are MDHEN and SYDVKM. CDR3 residues: CASSLLGSGGNIQYF. Here the CDR3 DNA reads TGTGCCAGCAGTTTATTAGGGAGCGGGGGAAACATTCAGTACTTC.

The gene calls are TRBV6-5 and TRBJ1-5; D is ambiguous. This CDR3 is 12 amino acids long. From germline, CDR1 is MNHEY and CDR2 SVGAGI. The germline V and J ends were trimmed by 1 base and 6 bases, with 4 bases remaining between them. The CDR3 nucleotides read TGTGCCAGCAGTTACTTCGGTCAGCCCCAGCATTTT. Translating gives CASSYFGQPQHF.

This chain joins TRBV4-1 and TRBJ2-1, with 8 nucleotides matching TRBD2. The CDR3 is 15 amino acids. Germline lookup yields CDR1 MGHRA and CDR2 YSYEKL. V dropped 4 bases and J dropped 2; count of bases not matched to a gene: 4. The DNA of the CDR3 is TGCGCCAGCAGCCTCCTAGCGGGTACCTACAATGAGCAGTTCTTC. It is translated as CASSLLAGTYNEQFF.

The chain recombines TRBV5-4 with TRBJ1-1; 9 nucleotides align to TRBD1. V lost 3 bases and J lost 3; bases outside the gene matches: 3. The CDR3 spans 14 residues. Germline V lookup: CDR1 SGHNT, CDR2 YYREEE (reference sequence). The CDR3 DNA sequence: TGTGCCAGCAGCTCGACAGGGGGTGACACTGAAGCTTTCTTT. Translating it yields CASSSTGGDTEAFF.

This clone was found a few times. This chain uses TRBV19 with TRBJ1-3, with a tentative D call TRBD1 (6 bases). Germline loops: CDR1 LNHDA, CDR2 SQIVND (reference sequence). This CDR3 is built from 17 residues. Trimming took 2 bases from V and 1 from J, leaving 15 bases between them. CDR3 residues: CASSIFAGADSGNTIYF. The CDR3, as DNA: TGTGCCAGTAGTATATTCGCAGGGGCGGATTCTGGAAACACCATATATTTT. The full variable domain, with the rest looked up from reference TRBV19 and TRBJ1-3, is DGGITQSPKYLFRKEGQNVTLSCEQNLNHDAMYWYRQDPGQGLRLIYYSQIVNDFQKGDIAEGYSVSREKKESFPLTVTSAQKNPTAFYLCASSIFAGADSGNTIYFGEGSWLTVV.

This clone has just one count. A read error may explain this, as a much larger clone is one base away. In the same sample, other DNA sequences code for this CDR3. This chain joins TRBV9 and TRBJ2-3, with 9 bases aligning to TRBD1. Germline V lookup: CDR1 SGDLS, CDR2 YYNGEE. V gave up 3 bases and J gave up 1 base; unmatched junction bases: 12. The CDR3 is made up of 18 amino acids. The CDR3 region has the DNA TGTGCCAGCAGCGACTCCCCGGGGACAGGGTTAGGCACAGATACGCAGTATTTT. Protein: CASSDSPGTGLGTDTQYF.

V is TRBV5-1 and J is TRBJ2-3; 14 nucleotides line up with TRBD2. The V and J ends lost 7 bases and 6 bases, in that order; junction bases with no gene match: 7. Germline V CDR1 and CDR2: SGHRS, YFSETQ. The CDR3 has 15 residues. DNA of the CDR3: TGCGCCAGCCGGGGACTAGCGGGAGTAGTGGATACGCAGTATTTT. The encoded protein is CASRGLAGVVDTQYF.

This chain connects TRBV9 to TRBJ2-1, with D perhaps matching TRBD2 (6 bases). Trimming stripped 7 bases from V and 4 bases from J, with 12 bases between. The CDR3 is 13 residues long. The V gene's germline CDR1 is SGDLS and CDR2 YYNGEE. CDR3 region: CASGGIPYNEQFF. DNA of the CDR3: TGTGCCAGCGGGGGGATTCCTTACAATGAGCAGTTCTTC.

The rearrangement uses TRBV30 and TRBJ2-6; 10 bases fit TRBD1. V dropped 6 bases and J dropped 0; count of bases not matched to a gene: 17. The CDR3 runs to 20 residues. Germline V gene sequence: CDR1 GTSNPN, CDR2 SVGIG (reference sequence). The CDR3: CACTTRTDRGPLSGANVLTF. As DNA, the CDR3 is TGTGCCTGCACGACCAGAACCGACAGGGGGCCTCTCTCTGGGGCCAACGTCCTGACTTTC.

The chain's CDR3 is CASSSYSGPSDTQYF. In nucleotides, the CDR3 is TGTGCCAGCAGCTCCTATAGCGGGCCCTCAGATACGCAGTATTTT. The rearrangement uses TRBV28 and TRBJ2-3, with 7 bases matching TRBD2. Looked up from germline, CDR1 is MDHEN and CDR2 is SYDVKM. This CDR3 is built from 15 residues. V was pared by 6 bases and J by 4 bases, with 10 bases of the junction left unmatched.

This chain connects TRBV9 to TRBJ2-1, with TRBD2 matching over 7 bases. V gave up 0 bases and J gave up 4 bases; unmatched junction bases: 7. Germline V lookup: CDR1 SGDLS, CDR2 YYNGEE. This CDR3 contains 16 residues. CDR3 amino acids: CASSVGAGVVYNEQFF. CDR3 in DNA: TGTGCCAGCAGCGTAGGGGCGGGAGTGGTTTACAATGAGCAGTTCTTC.

The chain has TRBV6-5 and TRBJ2-7; D perhaps matches TRBD2 (6 bases). Germline V CDR1 and CDR2: MNHEY, SVGAGI. CDR3 length: 13 residues. Trimming stripped 4 bases from V and 1 base from J, with 8 bases between. The CDR3 reads CASSFAGSYEQYF. CDR3 sequence (DNA): TGTGCCAGCAGTTTTGCGGGATCCTACGAGCAGTACTTC.

The chain is built from TRBV4-1 and TRBJ1-5, with D possibly TRBD1 on 6 matching bases. Germline assignment: CDR1 MGHRA and CDR2 YSYEKL. The germline V and J ends were trimmed by 2 bases and 2 bases, with 13 bases remaining between them. This CDR3 contains 16 residues. The CDR3 loop is CASSQTGRGGNQPQHF. In nucleotides, the CDR3 is TGCGCCAGCAGCCAAACTGGGAGGGGGGGCAATCAGCCCCAGCATTTT.

The genes are TRBV29-1 and TRBJ1-5; 9 bases agree with TRBD1. V lost 6 bases to trimming and J lost 4 bases; unmatched junction nucleotides: 13. In germline, CDR1 is SQVTM, CDR2 ANQGSEA. The CDR3 length is 16 residues. The CDR3 coding sequence is TGCAGCGTAAGGACAGGGGCCACGGATGGAAATCAGCCCCAGCATTTT. Its translation: CSVRTGATDGNQPQHF.